The 27 T cell receptor beta chains reported below all come from one sample, sequenced in a study of blood T cell repertoires in COVID-19. Using immunoSEQ multiplex PCR, the repertoire was profiled, and TCRdb retains in-frame clones only, with some absent. The sample carries roughly 160,000 clones, approximately 91% recorded once. Sequenced: peripheral blood. These receptors came from a man aged 45-65 years with acute or convalescent COVID-19.

The chain employs TRBV14 and TRBJ2-1; tentatively, D is TRBD1 (5 bases). Trimming took off 3 bases at V and 2 bases at J, with 14 bases between the two ends. CDR1 is SGHDN and CDR2 is FVKESK in the germline V gene. This CDR3 is built from 16 residues. The CDR3 DNA sequence: TGTGCCAGCAGCCATAGGGGAAACGGCCCCTACAATGAGCAGTTCTTC. Residues: CASSHRGNGPYNEQFF.

The V call is TRBV21-1, the J call TRBJ1-5; the D call of TRBD1 is as the table states it, not checked on the DNA. TRBV21-1 is assigned pseudogene status. This CDR3 region has 16 residues. CDR3 amino acids: CASSKGTGVGNQPQHF. DNA of the CDR3: TGTGCCAGCAGCAAAGGGACAGGGGTAGGCAATCAGCCCCAGCATTTT.

The chain joins TRBV2 to TRBJ1-4, with D possibly matching TRBD1 (5 bases). The germline gives CDR1 SNHLY, CDR2 FYNNEI. With 4 bases removed from V and 8 bases from J, the gap between germline ends came to 14 bases. The CDR3 runs 14 residues. The chain's CDR3 is CASSAQGLGEKLFF. The CDR3 DNA reads as TGTGCCAGCAGTGCCCAGGGTCTCGGGGAAAAACTGTTTTTT.

The rearrangement joins TRBV5-5 to TRBJ1-6; D may be TRBD1 (6 bases). Trimming removed 4 bases at V and 3 bases at J, with 11 bases between. Germline CDR1 SGHKS, CDR2 YYEKEE (reference sequence). The CDR3 spans 15 residues. CDR3 in DNA: TGTGCCAGCAGCCCGGACAGCCTCTATAATTCACCCCTCCACTTT. Protein: CASSPDSLYNSPLHF.

The J gene is TRBJ1-2, the V gene TRBV10-3; D is ambiguous. Trimming cost V 3 bases and J 4 bases, with 15 bases left between them. Per germline, CDR1 ENHRY and CDR2 SYGVKD. The CDR3 extends over 15 amino acids. In nucleotides, the CDR3 is TGTGCCATCAGTGAAAGGAGGGAGGCTACCTATGGCTACACCTTC. It specifies CAISERREATYGYTF.

The chain carries TRBV2 and TRBJ1-5, with a weak D call TRBD1 (6 bases). V shed 7 bases and J shed 2 bases, with 15 bases lying between them. In germline, CDR1 is SNHLY, CDR2 FYNNEI. This CDR3 has 15 amino acids. CDR3 bases: TGTGCCAGCAACTTGGGGGCCGGAGGCAATCAGCCCCAGCATTTT. It codes for CASNLGAGGNQPQHF.

This chain connects TRBV6-5 to TRBJ2-7; D is perhaps TRBD1 (6 bases). Germline CDR1 and CDR2: MNHEY and SVGAGI. This CDR3 spans 16 amino acids. Trimming left V 1 base short and J 5 bases short, with 18 bases between. The CDR3 sequence is CASSYCRTGPVHEQYV. As DNA, the CDR3 is TGTGCCAGCAGTTACTGTCGAACAGGGCCGGTCCACGAGCAGTACGTC.

V and J are TRBV18 and TRBJ1-5; D is ambiguous. Germline assignment: CDR1 KGHSH and CDR2 LQKENI. This CDR3 contains 15 residues. Trimming shortened V by 2 bases and J by 7 bases, and 15 bases separated the two germline ends. CDR3 region: CASSPGVQEGQPQHF. The CDR3 coding sequence is TGTGCCAGCTCACCAGGAGTCCAGGAGGGACAGCCCCAGCATTTT.

The CDR3 loop reads CAISESGVAVPRDTQYF. CDR3 DNA: TGTGCCATCAGTGAGTCCGGGGTAGCGGTTCCCCGCGATACGCAGTATTTT. The gene calls are TRBV10-3 and TRBJ2-3; tentatively, D is TRBD2 (6 bases). The CDR3 has 17 amino acids. V shed 0 bases and J shed 6 bases, with 19 bases lying between them. Germline lookup yields CDR1 ENHRY and CDR2 SYGVKD.

This clone has just a few counts. The chain has TRBV7-9 and TRBJ1-2; D is unclear. The V gene's germline CDR1 is SEHNR and CDR2 FQNEAQ (reference sequence). The CDR3 totals 13 residues. V was cut by 6 bases and J by 7 bases, with 15 bases left in between. The CDR3 region has the DNA TGTGCCAGCAGATCGACAAAAGCGGGTGGCTACACCTTC. Residues: CASRSTKAGGYTF.

V and J are TRBV27 and TRBJ1-5; D unresolved. Germline CDR1 and CDR2: MNHEY and SMNVEV (reference sequence). Between the trimmed V and J ends, which lost 6 bases and 3 bases, there was a span of 18 bases. This CDR3 is 16 amino acids long. The CDR3 DNA reads as TGTGCCAGCAGCCTGGAGTATGGCAGACCCAATCAGCCCCAGCATTTT. It yields the protein CASSLEYGRPNQPQHF.

The chain carries TRBV6-1 and TRBJ2-7, with a weak D call TRBD2 (6 bases). This CDR3 has 15 residues. Germline values: CDR1 MNHNS, CDR2 SASEGT. Trimming removed 3 bases from V and 3 bases from J, with 15 bases in between. The CDR3 coding sequence is TGTGCCAGCAGTGACAGGAGGGATCTGGGCTACGAGCAGTACTTC. It codes for CASSDRRDLGYEQYF.

The chain employs TRBV5-6 and TRBJ2-4, with TRBD1 identical over 9 bases. This CDR3 is 15 amino acids long. Germline V gene data show CDR1 as SGHDT and CDR2 as YYEEEE. V was pared by 3 bases and J by 9 bases, with 10 bases of the junction left unmatched. In nucleotides, the CDR3 is TGTGCCAGCAGCTCATCCGGGACAGGGAAGGCCATTCAGTACTTC. It codes for CASSSSGTGKAIQYF.

The chain links TRBV5-1 to TRBJ2-5; TRBD1 agrees at 9 bases. V was clipped by 4 bases and J by 5 bases; unmatched bases: 6. The CDR3 is 14 residues long. CDR1 is SGHRS and CDR2 is YFSETQ in the germline V gene. CDR3 protein: CASSAKDRGETQYF. The CDR3 DNA reads as TGCGCCAGCAGCGCTAAGGACAGGGGTGAGACCCAGTACTTC.

The V gene is TRBV5-1, the J gene TRBJ2-1; 9 bases align to TRBD1. Trimming took 4 bases from V and 8 from J; bases not matched to a gene: 13. The CDR3 runs to 16 residues. From germline, CDR1 is SGHRS and CDR2 YFSETQ. The CDR3 sequence is CASSQTWGQGVHEQFF. For the CDR3, the DNA is TGCGCCAGCAGCCAGACCTGGGGACAGGGTGTACATGAGCAGTTCTTC.

The chain joins TRBV15 to TRBJ2-1, with 12 positions matching TRBD2. V trimming: 0 bases; J trimming: 9 bases; junction bases outside the gene matches: 6. CDR3 size: 16 residues. The germline V gene has CDR1 LNHNV and CDR2 YYDKDF (reference sequence). CDR3 bases: TGTGCCACCAGCAGAGACCCTTTGACTAGCGGGAGTGAGCAGTTCTTC. As protein: CATSRDPLTSGSEQFF.

J is TRBJ2-5 and V is TRBV29-1; a possible D gene is TRBD1 (6 bases). The germline CDR1 and CDR2 sequences are SQVTM and ANQGSEA. This CDR3 has 12 residues. Trimming left V 5 bases short and J 3 bases short, with 10 bases between. CDR3 amino acids: CSVLDREETQYF. The CDR3 DNA reads TGCAGCGTTTTGGACAGAGAAGAGACCCAGTACTTC.

The chain recombines TRBV4-1 with TRBJ2-2; 13 positions match TRBD2. Germline CDR1 reads MGHRA; CDR2 reads YSYEKL. V lost 5 bases and J lost 2; bases outside the gene matches: 8. The CDR3 covers 18 residues. The DNA of the CDR3 is TGCGCCAGCAGCTCCCGGGGGACTAGCGGGATTAACACCGGGGAGCTGTTTTTT. Translating it yields CASSSRGTSGINTGELFF.

This chain joins TRBV9 and TRBJ2-5, with 7 bases matching TRBD1. J gave up 4 bases and V 5 bases, and 11 bases lay outside the gene matches. Germline lookup yields CDR1 SGDLS and CDR2 YYNGEE. The CDR3 length is 15 residues. Written as DNA, the CDR3 is TGTGCCAGCAGTCGACCGACAGGGACGATAGAGACCCAGTACTTC. Its translation: CASSRPTGTIETQYF.

The chain employs TRBV4-3 and TRBJ1-2, with D tentatively TRBD1 (6 bases). This CDR3 contains 15 residues. From germline, CDR1 is LGHNA and CDR2 YSLEER. V lost 0 bases, J lost 3 bases, and 11 bases lay in between. CDR3: CASSQEDSEDYGYTF. Written as DNA, the CDR3 is TGCGCCAGCAGCCAAGAGGACAGCGAGGACTATGGCTACACCTTC.

This chain joins TRBV15 and TRBJ2-2; 7 bases agree with TRBD1. Looked up from germline, CDR1 is LNHNV and CDR2 is YYDKDF (reference sequence). J gave up 5 bases and V 3 bases, and 6 bases lay outside the gene matches. The CDR3 consists of 15 residues. CDR3 sequence (DNA): TGTGCCACCAGCAGGGGGGACAGCTTTACCGGGGAGCTGTTTTTT. It encodes CATSRGDSFTGELFF.

V and J are TRBV9 and TRBJ1-5; 10 nucleotides match TRBD1. This CDR3 has 14 residues. Germline values: CDR1 SGDLS, CDR2 YYNGEE. J lost 7 bases, V lost 3 bases, and 4 bases had no gene match. As DNA, the CDR3 is TGTGCCAGCAGCGCAGGGGACAGGGGCCAGCCCCAGCATTTT. As protein: CASSAGDRGQPQHF.

The gene calls are TRBV4-2 and TRBJ2-2, with 9 nucleotides matching TRBD2. Germline V gene data show CDR1 as LGHNA and CDR2 as YNFKEQ. Trimming at V came to 4 bases and at J to 3 bases, leaving 3 bases not matched to a gene. CDR3 length equals 15 residues. CDR3 coding DNA: TGTGCCAGCAGCCCCAGACTAGCGGACACCGGGGAGCTGTTTTTT. As protein: CASSPRLADTGELFF.

The chain is built from TRBV7-2 and TRBJ2-3; 8 bases fit TRBD2. CDR3 length equals 16 residues. The germline gives CDR1 SGHTA, CDR2 FQGNSA. J was trimmed by 3 bases and V by 2 bases; bases with no gene match: 7. CDR3 in DNA: TGTGCCAGCAGCTTAAGTTGGGGACTAGTTACAGATACGCAGTATTTT. Amino acids: CASSLSWGLVTDTQYF. The full variable domain, rest sourced from reference TRBV7-2 and TRBJ2-3, is GAGVSQSPSNKVTEKGKDVELRCDPISGHTALYWYRQSLGQGLEFLIYFQGNSAPDKSGLPSDRFSAERTGGSVSTLTIQRTQQEDSAVYLCASSLSWGLVTDTQYFGPGTRLTVL.

V usage is TRBV28 and J usage is TRBJ1-6; D is undetermined. From germline, CDR1 is MDHEN and CDR2 SYDVKM. The CDR3 loop spans 11 amino acids. V shed 7 bases and J shed 5 bases, with 3 bases lying between them. CDR3 in amino acids: CASNNNSPLHF. In DNA form, the CDR3 reads TGTGCCAGCAATAATAATTCACCCCTCCACTTT.

The chain links TRBV4-3 to TRBJ1-1; possible D gene TRBD1, 5 bases. V was cut by 0 bases and J by 1 base, with 21 bases left in between. This CDR3 spans 19 amino acids. Germline values: CDR1 LGHNA, CDR2 YSLEER. The CDR3 bases are TGCGCCAGCAGCCAAGACTCGTTTAAGGGGCGAAACGGGAACACTGAAGCTTTCTTT. Protein product: CASSQDSFKGRNGNTEAFF.

The gene calls are TRBV25-1 and TRBJ1-6; no reliable D call. The V and J ends lost 4 bases and 6 bases respectively, with 10 bases between them. The CDR3 loop spans 14 amino acids. Germline-derived CDR1 and CDR2 are MGHDK and SYGVNS. The CDR3 DNA sequence: TGTGCCAGCAGTGGGCCAGGTGTTAATTCACCCCTCCACTTT. This sequence encodes CASSGPGVNSPLHF.